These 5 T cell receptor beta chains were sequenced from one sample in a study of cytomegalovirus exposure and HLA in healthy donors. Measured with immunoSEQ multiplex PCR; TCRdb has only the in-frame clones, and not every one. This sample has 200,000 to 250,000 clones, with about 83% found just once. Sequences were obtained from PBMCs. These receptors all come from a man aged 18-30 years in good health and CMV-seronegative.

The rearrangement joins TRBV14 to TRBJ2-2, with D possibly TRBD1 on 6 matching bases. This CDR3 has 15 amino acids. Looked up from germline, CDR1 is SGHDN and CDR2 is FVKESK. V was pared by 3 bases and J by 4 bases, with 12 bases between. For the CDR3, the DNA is TGTGCCAGCAGCCATGGGGGCTCGTTCACCGGGGAGCTGTTTTTT. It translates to CASSHGGSFTGELFF.

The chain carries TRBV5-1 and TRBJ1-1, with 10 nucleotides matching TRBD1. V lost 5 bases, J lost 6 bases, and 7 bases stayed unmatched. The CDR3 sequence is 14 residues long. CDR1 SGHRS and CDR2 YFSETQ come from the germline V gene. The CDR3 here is CASRVDRGRAEAFF. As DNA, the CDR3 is TGCGCCAGCAGGGTGGACAGGGGGAGGGCTGAAGCTTTCTTT.

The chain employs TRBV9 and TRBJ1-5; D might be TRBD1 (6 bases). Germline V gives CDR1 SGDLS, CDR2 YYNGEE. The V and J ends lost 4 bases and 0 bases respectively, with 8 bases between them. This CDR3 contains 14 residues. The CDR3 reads CASSPGVSNQPQHF. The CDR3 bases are TGTGCCAGCAGCCCAGGGGTTAGCAATCAGCCCCAGCATTTT.

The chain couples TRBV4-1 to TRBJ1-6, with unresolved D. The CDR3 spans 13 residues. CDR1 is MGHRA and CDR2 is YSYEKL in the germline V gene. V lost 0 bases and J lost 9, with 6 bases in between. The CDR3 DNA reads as TGCGCCAGCAGCCAAGAAAACACTTCACCCCTCCACTTT. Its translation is CASSQENTSPLHF.

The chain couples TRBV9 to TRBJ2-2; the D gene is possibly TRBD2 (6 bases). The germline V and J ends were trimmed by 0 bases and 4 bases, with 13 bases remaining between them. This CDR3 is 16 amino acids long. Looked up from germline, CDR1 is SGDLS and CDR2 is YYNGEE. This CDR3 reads CASSVAGGRTTGELFF. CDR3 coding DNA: TGTGCCAGCAGCGTAGCAGGAGGGAGGACCACCGGGGAGCTGTTTTTT.